This paragraph covers one T cell receptor beta chain sequence. Only in-frame clones appear in the TCRdb table, and some are missing; sequencing was by immunoSEQ multiplex PCR. The data show more than 150,000 clones, with 65% to 90% seen just once and 12% held by the top ten. This sample is drawn from a study of blood T cell repertoires in COVID-19. As for the study in general: COVID-19 samples collected from the United States, Italy and Spain covered acute and convalescent phases.

The study recruited people aged roughly 18 to 100 years across around 24 US areas. Which cohort a participant joined came from the clinical history participants gave. Cohort 3 donors were reported recovered after two negative PCRs, clearance, or symptom resolution. Trimming removed 3 bases from V and 5 bases from J; junction bases left unmatched: 3. Germline loops: CDR1 LNHNV, CDR2 YYDKDF (reference sequence). The CDR3 is 15 residues long. The receptor was isolated from a man aged 40-49 years who had recovered from COVID-19. The sample taken for sequencing was PBMCs or T cells enriched from blood (not recorded which). V usage is TRBV15 and J usage is TRBJ2-1, with TRBD1 identical over 11 bases. CDR3 nucleotides: TGTGCCACCAGCAGGGACAGGGGGCAGAACAATGAGCAGTTCTTC. Translated: CATSRDRGQNNEQFF.